These 30 T cell receptor beta chains were all obtained from the same sample, sequenced in a study of molecular identifiers for immune sequencing clone quantification. TCRdb re-analysed the PCR reads in MiXCR, keeping a single row per CDR3 protein. The sample contains tens of thousands of distinct CDR3 sequences, approximately 18% of which appear only once. Sequenced material: naive CD8+ T cells from blood, with Jurkat cell RNA spiked in. The subset is: FACS-sorted CD8+CD4-CCR7+CD45RA+ naive T cells. These receptors were collected from a human donor in good health. Some libraries in this study had Jurkat cell RNA spiked in.

This clonotype appeared a few times. The chain is built from TRBV12-3 or TRBV12-4 and TRBJ2-1; no reliable D call. The CDR3 sequence is 12 residues long. V lost 4 bases and J lost 9, with 10 bases in between. The CDR3 region is CASSSGIVEQFF. The CDR3 DNA sequence: TGTGCCAGCAGTTCCGGAATAGTTGAGCAGTTCTTC.

J is TRBJ2-7 and V is TRBV18, with 7 bases that match TRBD2. J was trimmed by 0 bases and V by 0 bases; bases with no gene match: 5. CDR1 and CDR2 (germline): KGHSH, LQKENI. The CDR3 covers 16 residues. CDR3: CASSPPGAGDSYEQYF. CDR3 sequence (DNA): TGTGCCAGCTCACCACCAGGGGCGGGAGACTCCTACGAGCAGTACTTC. The variable domain in full, completed from reference TRBV18 and TRBJ2-7, reads NAGVMQNPRHLVRRRGQEARLRCSPMKGHSHVYWYRQLPEEGLKFMVYLQKENIIDESGMPKERFSAEFPKEGPSILRIQQVVRGDSAAYFCASSPPGAGDSYEQYFGPGTRLTVT.

The rearrangement links TRBV12-3 or TRBV12-4 to TRBJ2-1; 13 nucleotides agree with TRBD2. The CDR3 totals 15 residues. Losses at the gene ends were 6 bases for V and 8 bases for J; bases not matched to a gene: 7. The CDR3 protein is CASSRLAGGQHEQFF. In nucleotides, the CDR3 is TGTGCCAGCAGCCGACTAGCGGGAGGACAACATGAGCAGTTCTTC.

This clonotype was picked up many times. The rearrangement uses TRBV3-1 and TRBJ2-2; 10 bases map to TRBD1. Germline lookup yields CDR1 LGHDT and CDR2 YNNKEL (reference sequence). Unmatched junction bases numbered 13, after V lost 0 bases and J lost 3 bases. The CDR3 runs to 20 residues. CDR3 DNA sequence: TGTGCCAGCAGCCAAGACCGGGACAGGGGCATTGGCAGGGACACCGGGGAGCTGTTTTTT. Its translation: CASSQDRDRGIGRDTGELFF.

This clonotype was observed many times. The chain carries TRBV7-9 and TRBJ2-7; D is perhaps TRBD1 (6 bases). This CDR3 region has 14 residues. V lost 1 base to trimming and J lost 2 bases, with 9 bases between them. The germline CDR1 and CDR2 sequences are SEHNR and FQNEAQ (reference sequence). In nucleotides, the CDR3 is TGTGCCAGCAGCTTAGTGGGGGCCACCTACGAGCAGTACTTC. It yields the protein CASSLVGATYEQYF.

This clonotype showed up many times. The chain joins TRBV13 to TRBJ2-1; 15 bases fit TRBD2. V lost 4 bases, J lost 9 bases, and 4 bases stayed unmatched. CDR3 length: 15 residues. Germline V CDR1 and CDR2: PRHDT, FYEKMQ (reference sequence). The CDR3 region has the DNA TGTGCCAGCAGCTGGGGACTAGCGGGAGGCTTTGAGCAGTTCTTC. Translated: CASSWGLAGGFEQFF.

The V call is TRBV7-2, the J call TRBJ1-1; maybe TRBD1 (6 bases). There are 13 residues in the CDR3. The germline gives CDR1 SGHTA, CDR2 FQGNSA. With 7 bases removed from V and 4 bases from J, the gap between germline ends came to 13 bases. The CDR3 spells CASKVWGATEAFF. The CDR3 DNA reads TGTGCCAGCAAGGTTTGGGGGGCCACTGAAGCTTTCTTT.

In its sample, this clonotype was seen many times. The chain employs TRBV5-1 and TRBJ1-4, with D maybe TRBD1 (6 bases). Trimming stripped 2 bases from V and 5 bases from J, with 10 bases between. Germline CDR1 reads SGHRS; CDR2 reads YFSETQ. CDR3 size: 14 residues. CDR3 sequence: CASSFTGLNEKLFF. CDR3 in DNA: TGCGCCAGCAGCTTTACAGGGTTAAATGAAAAACTGTTTTTT.

This sequence joins TRBV12-5 and TRBJ2-7; TRBD1 or TRBD2 may be the D gene (5 bases each). Per germline, CDR1 LGHNT and CDR2 FRNRAP. Trimming took 3 bases from V and 6 from J, leaving 9 bases between them. The CDR3 sequence is 12 residues long. The CDR3: CASGFGGREQYF. As DNA, the CDR3 is TGTGCTAGTGGTTTTGGGGGTCGCGAGCAGTACTTC.

The genes are TRBV14 and TRBJ2-7, with TRBD1 as a possible D gene (6 bases). The V and J ends lost 4 bases and 0 bases respectively, with 7 bases between them. The CDR3 has 13 residues. Germline lookup yields CDR1 SGHDN and CDR2 FVKESK. The CDR3 loop is CASSRQDSYEQYF. The CDR3, as DNA: TGTGCCAGCAGCCGACAGGACTCCTACGAGCAGTACTTC.

This clonotype was detected many times. The rearrangement joins TRBV29-1 to TRBJ2-3, with 13 bases aligning to TRBD2. CDR1 SQVTM and CDR2 ANQGSEA come from the germline V gene. Trimming cost V 0 bases and J 3 bases; bases outside gene matches: 18. The CDR3 covers 21 residues. CDR3 protein: CSVEERTTRTGLAGVTDTQYF. In DNA, the CDR3 is TGCAGCGTTGAAGAGCGCACTACACGGACCGGACTAGCGGGAGTGACAGATACGCAGTATTTT.

This clonotype was seen many times. V gene TRBV27 combines with J gene TRBJ1-6; D is uncertain. V was clipped by 0 bases and J by 7 bases, with 16 bases between them. This CDR3 comprises 17 residues. The V gene's germline CDR1 is MNHEY and CDR2 SMNVEV (reference sequence). The CDR3 loop is CASSLSRRTFGNSPLHF. The DNA of the CDR3 is TGTGCCAGCAGTTTATCGAGGCGTACATTCGGGAATTCACCCCTCCACTTT.

This sequence joins TRBV12-3 or TRBV12-4 and TRBJ1-4; perhaps TRBD1 as D (5 bases). This CDR3 is 14 amino acids long. The V and J ends lost 6 bases and 8 bases respectively, with 16 bases between them. The CDR3 spells CASRKTRAGEKLFF. Written as DNA, the CDR3 is TGTGCCAGCAGAAAAACAAGGGCAGGGGAAAAACTGTTTTTT.

Many counts were recorded for this clonotype. This chain links TRBV6-5 with TRBJ1-5, with no clear D. Per the germline V gene, CDR1 is MNHEY and CDR2 is SVGAGI. The CDR3 length is 15 residues. Trimming took off 0 bases at V and 0 bases at J, with 6 bases between the two ends. CDR3: CASSYSVDSNQPQHF. The CDR3 bases are TGTGCCAGCAGTTACTCAGTGGATAGCAATCAGCCCCAGCATTTT.

This clonotype was observed a few times. At one end the junction does not follow the germline gene, possibly because of a read error. This chain links TRBV2 with TRBJ2-7, with 10 positions matching TRBD2. This CDR3 is built from 16 residues. The germline gives CDR1 SNHLY, CDR2 FYNNEI. CDR3 region: CASSGGASGSSHEQYF. The CDR3 nucleotides read TGTGCCAGCAGTGGGGGTGCTAGCGGGAGCTCCCACGAGCAGTACTTC.

This clonotype has at least ten counts. J is TRBJ2-5 and V is TRBV11-2; TRBD1 aligns across 12 bases. The CDR3 sequence is 18 residues long. Unmatched junction bases numbered 14, after V lost 5 bases and J lost 4 bases. Germline V CDR1 and CDR2: SGHAT, FQNNGV. The CDR3 sequence: CASSQFYTGTGGVETQYF. CDR3 DNA: TGTGCCAGCAGCCAATTCTATACCGGGACAGGGGGCGTAGAGACCCAGTACTTC.

This clonotype appeared a few times. J is TRBJ2-2 and V is TRBV7-9; TRBD2 aligns across 7 bases. The CDR3 contains 15 residues. The trim removed 5 bases at V and 5 bases at J, leaving 8 bases unmatched. The germline V gene has CDR1 SEHNR and CDR2 FQNEAQ (reference sequence). The CDR3, as DNA: TGTGCCAGCAGCATAGGGGAGGGCATGACCGGGGAGCTGTTTTTT. It yields the protein CASSIGEGMTGELFF.

This clonotype showed up many times. V usage is TRBV14 and J usage is TRBJ2-1, with no clear D. Trimming pared 1 base from V and 6 bases from J, leaving 13 bases between. CDR3 size: 15 residues. Germline V CDR1 and CDR2: SGHDN, FVKESK. CDR3 residues: CASSQALGRGNEQFF. The CDR3 bases are TGTGCCAGCAGCCAAGCTCTAGGGCGAGGCAATGAGCAGTTCTTC.

The rearrangement links TRBV2 to TRBJ2-2; TRBD2 matches at 9 bases. The CDR3 has 17 amino acids. V shed 4 bases, J shed 7 bases, and the junction held 13 bases outside the gene matches. Looked up from germline, CDR1 is SNHLY and CDR2 is FYNNEI. CDR3 sequence (DNA): TGTGCCAGCAGTGGGCGACTAGCGGCACCGCTGCACGGGGAGCTGTTTTTT. It translates to CASSGRLAAPLHGELFF.

Ten or more counts support this clonotype. Sequence at one end of the junction differs from germline and may be a read error. V is TRBV4-1 and J is TRBJ2-1, with D unresolved. This CDR3 region has 11 residues. Germline values: CDR1 MGHRA, CDR2 YSYEKL. This chain's CDR3 is CASSQYSEQFF. The CDR3 DNA reads as TGCGCCAGCAGCCAGTACAGTGAGCAGTTCTTC.

This clonotype appeared once. A single base separates this from a much larger clone, so it may be a read error. J is TRBJ2-7 and V is TRBV19; 7 bases fit TRBD1. V shed 6 bases and J 2 bases; nucleotides not matched to a gene: 4. There are 13 residues in the CDR3. Germline loops: CDR1 LNHDA, CDR2 SQIVND (reference sequence). The CDR3 coding sequence is TGTGCCAGTAGCCGGGACAGAGCCTACGAGCAGTACTTC. Protein: CASSRDRAYEQYF.

This clonotype was picked up many times. J is TRBJ2-3 and V is TRBV20-1, with D unresolved. Germline V gene data show CDR1 as DFQATT and CDR2 as SNEGSKA (reference sequence). V was shortened by 0 bases and J by 0 bases, with 13 bases between the two germline ends. The CDR3 is made up of 16 amino acids. CDR3 nucleotide sequence: TGCAGTGCTAGAGATTCGGCTAAAACTAGCACAGATACGCAGTATTTT. It specifies CSARDSAKTSTDTQYF.

This clonotype was detected many times. The gene calls are TRBV12-3 or TRBV12-4 and TRBJ2-3; D uncertain. Trimming removed 1 base at V and 3 bases at J, with 17 bases between. This CDR3 spans 17 amino acids. The CDR3 DNA reads TGTGCCAGCAGTTTAGATGGTCGGGCTTCCCGAACAGATACGCAGTATTTT. This gives the protein CASSLDGRASRTDTQYF.

This clonotype occurred many times. The V gene is TRBV7-3, the J gene TRBJ2-5, with 12 nucleotides matching TRBD2. V was clipped by 0 bases and J by 0 bases; unmatched bases: 2. The CDR3 runs to 17 residues. Germline assignment: CDR1 SGHTA and CDR2 FQGTGA. CDR3 in amino acids: CASSLTTSGGYQETQYF. In DNA form, the CDR3 reads TGTGCCAGCAGCTTAACGACTAGCGGGGGTTACCAAGAGACCCAGTACTTC.

The table lists this clonotype with a count of one. This chain links TRBV14 with TRBJ1-1, with 10 bases aligning to TRBD1. The CDR3 contains 13 residues. V was clipped by 8 bases and J by 6 bases; unmatched bases: 6. CDR1 is SGHDN and CDR2 is FVKESK in the germline V gene. The chain's CDR3 is CASEGQGDPEAFF. The DNA of the CDR3 is TGTGCCAGCGAAGGACAGGGGGACCCTGAAGCTTTCTTT.

This clonotype was counted at least ten times. CDR3 bases: TGCAGCGTTGTGGGACAGGTTTCCTACAATGAGCAGTTCTTC. Translation: CSVVGQVSYNEQFF. J is TRBJ2-1 and V is TRBV29-1; 8 nucleotides align to TRBD1. This CDR3 is 14 amino acids long. Trimming at V came to 4 bases and at J to 1 base, leaving 3 bases not matched to a gene. Germline V gene lookup returns CDR1 SQVTM and CDR2 ANQGSEA.

The rearrangement links TRBV28 to TRBJ2-1; D may be TRBD1 or TRBD2 (5 bases each). The CDR3 is made up of 15 amino acids. Trimming removed 2 bases at V and 6 bases at J, with 14 bases between. Germline CDR1 and CDR2: MDHEN and SYDVKM. The CDR3 sequence is CASSLEGLITNEQFF. The CDR3 DNA reads as TGTGCCAGCAGTTTAGAGGGGCTAATAACCAATGAGCAGTTCTTC. Full variable domain (missing parts from reference TRBV28 and TRBJ2-1): DVKVTQSSRYLVKRTGEKVFLECVQDMDHENMFWYRQDPGLGLRLIYFSYDVKMKEKGDIPEGYSVSREKKERFSLILESASTNQTSMYLCASSLEGLITNEQFFGPGTRLTVL.

This clonotype has more than one count but fewer than ten. A much larger clone sits a single nucleotide away, making a read error possible. The CDR3 carries no conserved terminal phenylalanine or tryptophan, so it likely arises from a read error. The chain joins TRBV24-1 to TRBJ2-1; the D gene is possibly TRBD1 (6 bases). Germline lookup yields CDR1 KGHDR and CDR2 SFDVKD. The CDR3 is made up of 13 amino acids. Trimming stripped 4 bases from V and 6 bases from J, with 9 bases between. The CDR3, as DNA: TGTGCCACCAGTGACCTGGACAGCAATGAGCAGTTCCTC. Translating it yields CATSDLDSNEQFL.

This clonotype has a handful of counts. This may arise from a read error, as a much more abundant clone is one base away. The genes are TRBV11-2 and TRBJ2-5; weak D call: TRBD2 (5 bases). The germline gives CDR1 SGHAT, CDR2 FQNNGV. This CDR3 comprises 18 residues. CDR3 sequence reads: CASSWTPGGKMSWETQHF. In DNA form, the CDR3 reads TGTGCCAGCAGCTGGACGCCCGGCGGTAAAATGTCATGGGAGACCCAGCACTTC.

This clonotype showed up just a few times. The V call is TRBV9, the J call TRBJ2-7; D is uncertain. The CDR3 has 15 residues. Germline V gene sequence: CDR1 SGDLS, CDR2 YYNGEE. The V end was cut by 0 bases, the J end by 5 bases, with 15 bases between. The CDR3 sequence: CASSVDTDGDHEQYF. The CDR3 DNA follows: TGTGCCAGCAGCGTAGACACCGACGGTGATCACGAGCAGTACTTC. Drawing the rest from reference TRBV9 and TRBJ2-7, the complete variable domain is DSGVTQTPKHLITATGQRVTLRCSPRSGDLSVYWYQQSLDQGLQFLIQYYNGEERAKGNILERFSAQQFPDLHSELNLSSLELGDSALYFCASSVDTDGDHEQYFGPGTRLTVT.